The rows below give T cell receptor beta chains drawn from one sample of a study of beta chain features in type 1 diabetes. The repertoire was sequenced with immunoSEQ multiplex PCR; TCRdb's copy has only in-frame clones and lacks some. The table lists around 340,000 clones, about 19% of them singletons. Input material: naive CD4+ T cells from blood. Receptor source: a woman aged 18-30 years in good health. Each CDR3 is given with its conserved first and last residue.

>TRBV4-3|14|TRBJ2-2
CASSQEAGAGELFF
>TRBV7-9|13|TRBJ2-7
CASSYGGVNEQYF
>TRBV13|18|TRBJ2-1
CASSSSGSLVAGNNEQFF
>TRBV4-1|17|TRBJ2-5
CASSQVPARVGQETQYF
>TRBV12-5|13|TRBJ1-1
CASGLEQGTEAFF
>TRBV14|14|TRBJ1-1
CASRGQGVATEAFF
>TRBV19|9|TRBJ2-5
CARRETQYF
>TRBV14|15|TRBJ1-2
CASSQESGQVYGYTF
>TRBV7-8|14|TRBJ2-5
CASSLGTTKETQYF
>TRBV6-1|15|TRBJ2-7
CASRPGRRVSYEQYF
>TRBV7-2|11|TRBJ2-1
CASSPYNEQFF
>TRBV6-6|13|TRBJ2-7
CASNEGGVYEQYF
>TRBV7-2|14|TRBJ2-7
CASSTQTGGSEQYF
>TRBV10-3|13|TRBJ2-1
CAISLGGPNEQFF
>TRBV30|14|TRBJ2-1
CAWSAGGGYNEQFF
>TRBV7-9|14|TRBJ1-6
CASSQGQGRSPLHF
>TRBV9|13|TRBJ2-7
CASSVDGPDEQYF
>TRBV5-1|13|TRBJ2-3
CASSMRVSDTQYF
>TRBV2|11|TRBJ2-3
CASKGEDTQYF
>TRBV5-4|13|TRBJ2-7
CASSFQGGDEQYF
>TRBV30|14|TRBJ2-2
CAIRDSLNTGELFF
>TRBV11-2|13|TRBJ1-4
CASSRVTSEKLFF